The rows below give T cell receptor beta chains drawn from one sample of a study of post-analysis software for immune sequencing data. TCRdb redid the calling of the PCR reads with MiXCR, one entry per CDR3 protein. The profile covers 450,000 or so distinct CDR3 sequences, with roughly 45% appearing a single time and roughly an eighth taken by the ten largest. Material: blood. Source of these receptors: a girl between 5 and 17 years old with multiple sclerosis. Each CDR3 is given with its conserved first and last residue.

J,V,CDR3
TRBJ1-1,TRBV30,CAWMDRDAEAFF
TRBJ2-1,TRBV28,CASSFVRYEQFF
TRBJ2-6,TRBV6-2/TRBV6-3,CASSYGRSGANVLTF
TRBJ2-1,TRBV15,CATSSGEGYNEQFF
TRBJ2-1,TRBV12-3/TRBV12-4,CAGGQGAYNEQFF
TRBJ1-2,TRBV12-3/TRBV12-4,CASSDGQHLRGYTF
TRBJ2-7,TRBV20-1,CSARDRSPYEQYF
TRBJ2-1,TRBV20-1,CSALAGAKYNEQFF
TRBJ2-7,TRBV20-1,CSARDQQLAGYYEQYF
TRBJ2-5,TRBV28,CASSQRTGAEEQYF
TRBJ1-5,TRBV7-9,CASSLDRDGQPQHF
TRBJ2-3,TRBV20-1,CSARHTDTQYF
TRBJ2-3,TRBV7-9,CASSEVGDTQYF
TRBJ2-3,TRBV28,CASSSEIRLADTDTQYF
TRBJ2-1,TRBV29-1,CSVAPRAIPNEQFF
TRBJ2-5,TRBV28,CATRLGGLETQYF
TRBJ1-4,TRBV28,CASSPTGGSNEKLFF
TRBJ2-5,TRBV10-2,CASSGVLRSSGTSGRWEETQYF
.,TRBV20-1,CSARAGGNYEQYF
TRBJ2-7,TRBV13,CASSSSSGFYEQYF
TRBJ2-1,TRBV20-1,CSAGTIGAGGPLPYNEQFF
TRBJ2-7,TRBV12-3/TRBV12-4,CASSPPGLTYEQYF
TRBJ2-1,TRBV20-1,CSANPSGYNEQFF
TRBJ2-1,TRBV5-1,CASSLAETSYNEQFF
TRBJ2-1,TRBV20-1,CSAQSPGSSYNEQFF
TRBJ2-7,TRBV7-2,CASSSALAGGQNEQYF
TRBJ2-5,TRBV6-5,CASSPGLPVGETQYF
TRBJ2-1,TRBV29-1,CSVEIGRGPYNEQFF
TRBJ2-3,TRBV29-1,CSVEPGTGGLDTQYF
TRBJ2-7,TRBV9,CASGGSAGGIYEQYF
TRBJ1-1,TRBV4-1,CASSQGQIGTGVKAFF
TRBJ2-1,TRBV4-2,CASSPNSLWDEQFF
TRBJ2-7,TRBV9,CASSRQDYNEQYF
TRBJ2-3,TRBV20-1,CSARDPGLAGGPEDTQYF
TRBJ2-3,TRBV10-3,CAISGALDTDTQYF
TRBJ1-6,TRBV6-2/TRBV6-3,CASSYPAANNSPLHF
.,TRBV5-1,CASSLQITGGVETQYF
TRBJ2-7,TRBV7-2,CASSVGTQAYEQYF
TRBJ1-2,TRBV30,CAWSAGYYGYTF
TRBJ2-5,TRBV3-1,CASSLSWGTGQVETQYF
TRBJ2-5,TRBV2,CASSDRREETQYF
TRBJ1-2,TRBV12-3/TRBV12-4,CASIAGDTANYGYTF
.,TRBV5-1,CASSSIAGVGETQYF